This note documents a single TCR beta chain sequence. The target antigen is unknown. The method was immunoSEQ multiplex PCR; TCRdb's version includes in-frame clones alone and lacks a portion of them. The table has about 120,000 clones, roughly 87% seen once. The germline CDR1 and CDR2 sequences are ENHRY and SYGVKD. The V gene lost 2 bases and the J gene lost 2 bases, with 4 bases spanning the gap. There are 12 residues in the CDR3. This record comes from a study of T cell responses to AZD1222 COVID-19 vaccine. Points from the study as a whole: Donors were largely white British and mainly female; clonal diversity was possibly underestimated. Close to half of spike-specific TCRs reportedly recognize unmutated variant regions.

This specimen consisted of peripheral blood, obtained 28 days after the second AZD1222 dose. The V and J genes are TRBV10-3 and TRBJ2-7; D gene unclear. The receptor was derived from an adult who received the AZD1222 COVID-19 vaccine. As DNA, the CDR3 is TGTGCCATCAGTGAGGCGACCTACGAGCAGTACTTC. This sequence encodes CAISEATYEQYF.